This T cell receptor (beta chain) was recorded in a study of technical replicates of blood from a few donors. Profiled with immunoSEQ multiplex PCR; TCRdb holds only in-frame clones, not every one. The top ten clones hold approximately 0.2% of a sample with fewer than 110,000 clones, 96% of them seen once. Germline loops: CDR1 MRHNA, CDR2 SNTAGT. CDR3 size: 15 residues. J lost 7 bases, V lost 6 bases, and 7 bases had no gene match. The chain uses TRBV6-4 and TRBJ1-6; 9 bases are a match to TRBD1. This TCR came from a human donor in good health. Sequencing was done on a sample of T cells isolated from PBMCs. This chain's CDR3 is CASSPDRGGNSPLHF. The CDR3 coding sequence is TGTGCCAGCAGCCCGGACAGGGGTGGGAATTCACCCCTCCACTTT.